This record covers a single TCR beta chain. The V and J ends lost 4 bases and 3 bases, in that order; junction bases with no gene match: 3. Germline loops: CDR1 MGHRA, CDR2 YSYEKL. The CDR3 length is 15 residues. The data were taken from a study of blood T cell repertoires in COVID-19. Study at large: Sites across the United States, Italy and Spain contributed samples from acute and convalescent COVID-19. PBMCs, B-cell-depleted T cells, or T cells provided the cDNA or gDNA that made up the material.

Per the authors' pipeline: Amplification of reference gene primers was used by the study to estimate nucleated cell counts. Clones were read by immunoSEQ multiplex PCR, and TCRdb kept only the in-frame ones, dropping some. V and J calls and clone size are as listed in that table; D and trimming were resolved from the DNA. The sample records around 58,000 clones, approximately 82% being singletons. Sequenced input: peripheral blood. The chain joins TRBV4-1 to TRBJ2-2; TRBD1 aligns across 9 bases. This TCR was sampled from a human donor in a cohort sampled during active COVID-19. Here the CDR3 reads CASSRGQGYTGELFF. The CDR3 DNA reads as TGCGCCAGCAGCCGGGGACAGGGATACACCGGGGAGCTGTTTTTT.